Below, one T cell receptor (beta chain) is given with its context. No antigen is known for it. This record belongs to a study of cytomegalovirus exposure and HLA in healthy donors. The study's findings and limits: A later analysis found TCR association rates differed by HLA locus, highest for DRB1 and lowest for HLA-C. Association with HLA alleles at 0.05 false discovery rate was found for 15,000 to 20,000 TCR beta sequences in a later analysis.

PCR employed 60 Vbeta and 13 Jbeta primers. Sequencing used immunoSEQ multiplex PCR; TCRdb keeps in-frame clones, though not all of them. Here the sample table reports over 100,000 clones. Germline-derived CDR1 and CDR2 are MNHNY and SVGAGI (reference sequence). The CDR3 covers 15 residues. V lost 7 bases to trimming and J lost 4 bases; unmatched junction nucleotides: 8. This chain joins TRBV6-6 and TRBJ2-2, with 8 bases that match TRBD2. The sample consisted of PBMCs. This clonotype was obtained from a woman aged 40 to 55 in good health and CMV-seropositive. Written as DNA, the CDR3 is TGTGCCAGCATTCGCCAGCGGGAGAGCACCGGGGAGCTGTTTTTT. It specifies CASIRQRESTGELFF.